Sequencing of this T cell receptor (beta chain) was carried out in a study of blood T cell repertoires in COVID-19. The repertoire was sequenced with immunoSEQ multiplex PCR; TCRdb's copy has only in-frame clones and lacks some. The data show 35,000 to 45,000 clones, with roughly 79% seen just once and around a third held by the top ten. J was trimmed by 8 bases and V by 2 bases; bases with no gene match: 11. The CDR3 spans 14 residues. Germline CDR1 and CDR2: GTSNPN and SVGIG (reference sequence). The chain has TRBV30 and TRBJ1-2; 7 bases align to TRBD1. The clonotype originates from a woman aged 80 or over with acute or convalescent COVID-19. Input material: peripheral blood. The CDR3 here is CAWSRDRSERGYTF. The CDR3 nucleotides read TGTGCCTGGAGTAGGGACAGATCTGAACGGGGCTACACCTTC. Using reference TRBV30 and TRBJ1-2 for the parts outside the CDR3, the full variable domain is SQTIHQWPATLVQPVGSPLSLECTVEGTSNPNLYWYRQAAGRGLQLLFYSVGIGQISSEVPQNLSASRPQDRQFILSSKKLLLSDSGFYLCAWSRDRSERGYTFGSGTRLTVV.